Sequencing of this TCR beta chain was carried out in a study of radiotherapy plus CTLA-4 blockade in lung cancer. This CDR3 spans 16 amino acids. Per the germline V gene, CDR1 is MNHNY and CDR2 is SVGAGI (reference sequence). V gave up 4 bases and J gave up 1 base; unmatched junction bases: 7. Method: immunoSEQ multiplex PCR; TCRdb's copy keeps in-frame clones and lacks some. The table lists around 99,000 clones, just over 85% of them singletons. Sequenced here: peripheral blood, sampled from a patient treated with radiotherapy plus ipilimumab. The clonotype originates from a human donor with non-small cell lung cancer that progressed on radiotherapy plus ipilimumab. V and J are TRBV6-6 and TRBJ2-3; 8 bases fit TRBD2. CDR3 region: CASSSPGRARTDTQYF. In DNA, the CDR3 is TGTGCCAGCAGTTCCCCCGGGAGGGCCCGCACAGATACGCAGTATTTT.